This TCR beta chain was documented in a study of T cell repertoires in cytomegalovirus infection. Study background: Public TCR beta signature analysis indicated the presence of both CMV infection and matching HLA type. General study points: Totalled public TCR beta family frequency picked out people who carried CMV plus the relevant HLA. There were HLA-C-restricted CMV-specific TCR beta clonotypes dominating the ex vivo response.

On this clonotype itself: The antigen remains undetermined.

Per the germline V gene, CDR1 is MNHEY and CDR2 is SMNVEV (reference sequence). V was pared by 5 bases and J by 1 base, with 12 bases between. This CDR3 is 14 amino acids long. TCRdb called the reads again in MiXCR, with one record for every CDR3 protein. The sample shows fewer than 550,000 distinct CDR3 sequences, 15% to 20% of them seen only once. The sequencing sample was made of CD8+ T cells from PBMCs. The receptor was derived from a human donor in good health (CMV status not recorded). Some clones in this sample may be carry-over from other donors' samples. This chain links TRBV27 with TRBJ2-7; D possibly corresponds to TRBD1 (6 bases). CDR3 in amino acids: CASSLGQMSYEQYF. Here the CDR3 DNA reads TGTGCCAGCAGTCTCGGACAGATGTCCTACGAGCAGTACTTC.